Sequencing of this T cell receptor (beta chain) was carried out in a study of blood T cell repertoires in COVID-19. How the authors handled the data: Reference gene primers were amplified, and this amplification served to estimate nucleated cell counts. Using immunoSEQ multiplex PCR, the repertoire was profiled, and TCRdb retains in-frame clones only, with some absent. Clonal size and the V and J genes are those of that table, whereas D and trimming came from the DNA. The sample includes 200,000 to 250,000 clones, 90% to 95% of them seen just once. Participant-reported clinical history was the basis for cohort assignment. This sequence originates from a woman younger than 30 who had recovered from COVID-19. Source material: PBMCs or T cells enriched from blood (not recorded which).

The CDR3 DNA follows: TGCGCCAGCGGGTCCTGGACAGGGGGAAACTATGGCTACACCTTC. Protein sequence: CASGSWTGGNYGYTF. V is TRBV5-1 and J is TRBJ1-2, with 10 bases matching TRBD1. V was pared by 7 bases and J by 2 bases, with 8 bases of the junction left unmatched. Germline CDR1 SGHRS, CDR2 YFSETQ. The CDR3 runs to 15 residues.